The 16 T cell receptor beta chains below come from one sample, sequenced in a study of blood T cell repertoires in COVID-19. Profiling relied on immunoSEQ multiplex PCR, and the TCRdb table lists in-frame clones only, not all of them. This table has around 220,000 clones, 90% appearing once. Specimen: PBMCs or T cells enriched from blood (not recorded which). Receptors were obtained from a man aged 25 to 40 who had been exposed to COVID-19.

This clone appeared a single time. V usage is TRBV5-1 and J usage is TRBJ2-5; 13 bases are a match to TRBD2. This CDR3 has 16 residues. Germline V CDR1 and CDR2: SGHRS, YFSETQ. The V segment lost 4 bases and the J segment 2 bases; nucleotides outside the gene matches: 5. CDR3 coding DNA: TGCGCCAGCAGCCCGATGACTAGCGGGGGGCAAGAGACCCAGTACTTC. Its translation: CASSPMTSGGQETQYF.

The V and J genes are TRBV5-6 and TRBJ1-1; 9 nucleotides line up with TRBD1. The germline gives CDR1 SGHDT, CDR2 YYEEEE. V lost 1 base and J lost 4; bases outside the gene matches: 5. The CDR3 totals 15 residues. CDR3 sequence (DNA): TGTGCCAGCAGCTTGTCTTACAGGGGGCCCACTGAAGCTTTCTTT. Protein sequence: CASSLSYRGPTEAFF.

The J gene is TRBJ2-7, the V gene TRBV6-6, with TRBD2 identical over 7 bases. This CDR3 comprises 11 residues. V lost 7 bases and J lost 5; bases outside the gene matches: 2. Per germline, CDR1 MNHNY and CDR2 SVGAGI (reference sequence). CDR3 in amino acids: CASTGTNEQYF. For the CDR3, the DNA is TGTGCCAGCACTGGGACTAACGAGCAGTACTTC.

The V and J genes are TRBV12-5 and TRBJ2-3, with TRBD1 matching over 9 bases. Germline values: CDR1 LGHNT, CDR2 FRNRAP. The CDR3 length is 14 residues. The ends lost 6 bases at V and 5 bases at J; junction bases unmatched: 6. As DNA, the CDR3 is TGTGCTAGTGGGCCGGGACAGGGTAAAGATACGCAGTATTTT. This sequence encodes CASGPGQGKDTQYF.

This clone was recorded once. The gene calls are TRBV28 and TRBJ1-2; 7 bases are shared with TRBD1. V lost 5 bases, J lost 3 bases, and 12 bases stayed unmatched. This CDR3 is built from 16 residues. Germline CDR1 and CDR2: MDHEN and SYDVKM. The CDR3 region is CASSRTGTVDYYGYTF. The DNA of the CDR3 is TGTGCCAGCAGTAGGACCGGGACAGTCGATTACTATGGCTACACCTTC.

The chain couples TRBV25-1 to TRBJ2-5; tentatively, D is TRBD1 (6 bases). CDR1 and CDR2 (germline): MGHDK, SYGVNS. The length of the CDR3 is 15 residues. V lost 5 bases and J 5 bases, leaving 18 bases between the germline ends. CDR3 loop: CASSPLWSQGETQYF. DNA for the CDR3: TGTGCCAGCAGTCCTTTGTGGAGTCAGGGGGAGACCCAGTACTTC.

This rearrangement joins TRBV7-8 to TRBJ1-6; D gene unclear. The germline V gene has CDR1 SGHVS and CDR2 FQNEAQ. CDR3 length equals 16 residues. Trimming shortened V by 3 bases and J by 7 bases, and 16 bases separated the two germline ends. CDR3 in DNA: TGTGCCAGCAGCTTGAGGGCAAATTCTCTCAATTCACCCCTCCACTTT. Residues: CASSLRANSLNSPLHF.

V is TRBV9 and J is TRBJ1-2; 10 positions agree with TRBD1. V lost 4 bases to trimming and J lost 6 bases; unmatched junction nucleotides: 6. CDR3 length equals 14 residues. The germline V gene has CDR1 SGDLS and CDR2 YYNGEE. CDR3 DNA sequence: TGTGCCAGCAGCACGGGACAGGGGATCGATGGCTACACCTTC. It translates to CASSTGQGIDGYTF.

The V gene is TRBV5-1, the J gene TRBJ2-2; D unresolved. CDR3 length: 15 amino acids. Trimming left V 1 base short and J 4 bases short, with 11 bases between. Per the germline V gene, CDR1 is SGHRS and CDR2 is YFSETQ. DNA of the CDR3: TGCGCCAGCAGCTTGAGTGCCAGGATCACCGGGGAGCTGTTTTTT. As protein: CASSLSARITGELFF.

The chain links TRBV23-1 to TRBJ2-7; D is perhaps TRBD2 (6 bases). TRBV23-1 is recorded as an ORF, its role being uncertain. The CDR3 covers 19 residues. Trimming removed 0 bases from V and 0 bases from J, with 21 bases in between. DNA of the CDR3: TGCGCCAGCAGTCAATCTAGTAGGATGCCGGCCGGGGGCTCCTACGAGCAGTACTTC. It is translated as CASSQSSRMPAGGSYEQYF.

This chain uses TRBV3-1 (or the pseudogene TRBV3-2) with TRBJ2-5, with 7 bases that match TRBD1. V gave up 4 bases and J gave up 5 bases; unmatched junction bases: 7. Germline V gene data show CDR1 as LGHDT and CDR2 as YNNKEL (reference sequence). The length of the CDR3 is 14 residues. The CDR3 spells CASSRDRVEETQYF. CDR3 coding DNA: TGTGCCAGCAGCCGAGACAGGGTTGAGGAGACCCAGTACTTC.

The V gene is TRBV9, the J gene TRBJ2-6; 7 nucleotides align to TRBD1. This CDR3 comprises 21 residues. V was pared by 2 bases and J by 0 bases, with 17 bases of the junction left unmatched. Germline V gene lookup returns CDR1 SGDLS and CDR2 YYNGEE. The CDR3 is CASSVTSYLTGLNSGANVLTF. The CDR3 region has the DNA TGTGCCAGCAGCGTGACTTCATATTTGACAGGGCTGAACTCTGGGGCCAACGTCCTGACTTTC.

This clone was observed a single time. This chain links TRBV7-6 with TRBJ1-4; 10 bases are shared with TRBD1. This CDR3 region has 17 residues. Trimming cost V 1 base and J 8 bases; bases outside gene matches: 10. Looked up from germline, CDR1 is SGHVS and CDR2 is FNYEAQ. CDR3 loop: CASSLDQPGTGEEKLFF. CDR3 DNA sequence: TGTGCCAGCAGCTTAGATCAACCCGGGACAGGGGAAGAAAAACTGTTTTTT.

The rearrangement uses TRBV7-9 and TRBJ2-2, with D perhaps matching TRBD2 (6 bases). CDR1 and CDR2 (germline): SEHNR, FQNEAQ (reference sequence). Trimming removed 8 bases at V and 1 base at J, with 11 bases between. This CDR3 has 14 amino acids. The CDR3 nucleotides read TGTGCCAGCTCCTCGGGGGTGAACACCGGGGAGCTGTTTTTT. This encodes CASSSGVNTGELFF.

The rearrangement links TRBV6-5 to TRBJ1-4; tentative D call: TRBD1 (5 bases). The length of the CDR3 is 15 residues. V lost 5 bases to trimming and J lost 7 bases, with 17 bases between them. Germline CDR1 and CDR2: MNHEY and SVGAGI. The CDR3 loop is CASSTSPRGGEKLFF. As DNA, the CDR3 is TGTGCCAGCAGTACATCCCCCCGGGGGGGTGAAAAACTGTTTTTT.

This clone was observed once. V and J are TRBV2 and TRBJ2-3; no clear D gene. V dropped 4 bases and J dropped 6 bases, with 17 bases sitting between them. This CDR3 comprises 15 residues. The germline CDR1 and CDR2 sequences are SNHLY and FYNNEI. The CDR3, as DNA: TGTGCCAGCAGTGGTTGGTTTGATCCCAGGGATACGCAGTATTTT. It is translated as CASSGWFDPRDTQYF.